This T cell receptor (beta chain) is from a study of identical twins (dated by TCRdb to about 2016). Some background on the complete study: The study deep-sequenced TCR alpha and beta repertoires from monozygotic twins, unrelated adults of various ages and cord blood to test whether fetal clonotypes persist. Replicate twin experiments were performed at different times using different library preparation protocols to rule out contamination.

Libraries were made using 5' RACE. For sequencing, an Illumina HiSeq 2000 was employed. Template switching introduced a universal primer binding site; the final cDNA contained a unique molecular identifier, enabling accurate counting of TCR cDNA molecules. Specific primers in the conserved constant-segment region were used to synthesize first-strand cDNA for TCR alpha and beta chains. To control for contamination, each cDNA library was double barcoded with a SMART-Mk sample barcode plus Illumina barcodes. TruSeq adapter sequences and Illumina sample barcodes were added in two successive PCR steps. TCR alpha and beta cDNA libraries were sequenced on the Illumina HiSeq platform with custom primers. As for the original processing: Raw reads were processed with MiGEC to extract unique molecular identifiers, and MiXCR was used to determine CDR3 positions. For each individual, recombination models were inferred using an EM algorithm with the repgenHMM and IGoR tools. The tcR package in R was used for shared clonotype analysis, with sharing normalized by the product of cloneset sizes. To study raw recombination without the effects of thymic and clonal selection, out-of-frame nonproductive sequences were analyzed. TCRdb trimmed public reads at Q25 via fastp, called clones via MiXCR and kept in-frame beta chains. For every CDR3 protein sequence, its rows merge into one entry that carries the most common genes and DNA. TCRdb, not the authors, supplied the V and J calls. The sample data list some 630,000 distinct CDR3 sequences, and less than 9% of these were observed just once. The ten largest clonotypes hold around 1.6% of the sample.

This clonotype was counted between two and nine times. It lacks a known antigen. Base-call qualities are not available, and no considerably larger clone is one nucleotide away. Every donor was a healthy Caucasian. Three pairs of female monozygotic twins, all aged about 18 to 30 years, made up the twin cohort. The RNA used for TCR libraries was isolated from peripheral blood mononuclear cells. Trimming removed 3 bases from V and 11 bases from J, leaving 16 bases between the germline ends. From the germline V gene (reference sequence), CDR1 is SEHNR and CDR2 is FQNEAQ. The CDR3 spans 13 residues, from the cysteine through the phenylalanine. The retained sequence is limited to the CDR3, 39 bases, with the frame set at the first base. Results the study describes overall, beyond this receptor: Because the same donors could not be followed over many years, conclusions were based on cross-sectional statistical analysis. Compared with coincidental sharing between unrelated individuals, out-of-frame TCR alpha sequences shared between twins had an excess of sequences with low generation probability. Fewer insertions were carried by abundant cord blood beta clonotypes; a weaker similar trend was observed in young adult naive repertoires, while no such trend was observed in memory repertoires. Recombination models systematically underestimated out-of-frame TCR alpha sharing in monozygotic twins but agreed with sharing between unrelated individuals. Excess twin sharing in beta out-of-frame sequences was weaker because fewer shared sequences lowered the signal-to-noise ratio. Invariant T cells such as MAIT and iNKT could partly confound zero-insertion analyses, although diverse VJ usage argued against such confounding for most clonotypes.

This sample also belongs to another study, concerning yellow fever vaccine responses in identical twins. That second report states: The authors reported that the T cell response to vaccination in identical twins appeared partly convergent and partly personalized. In identical twins, the study followed T cell clones that responded to the vaccine with precision.

The specimen was PBMCs. The V and J genes are TRBV7-9 and TRBJ1-1; no D segment can be confidently identified. This receptor was obtained from a woman younger than 35 in good health. The CDR3 reads CASSFPTFDEAFF. The DNA sequence reads TGTGCCAGCAGCTTTCCGACATTTGACGAGGCTTTCTTT.